One and the same sample provided the 24 T cell receptor beta chains below, sequenced in a study of prognosis after radiotherapy for stage I lung cancer (TCRdb year 2021). The data were produced on an Illumina HiSeq 3000. The TCR beta CDR3 region was amplified from genomic DNA by two rounds of multiplex PCR. The first PCR round used primers specific to each TRBV and TRBJ gene, with sequences filed in Chinese patent CN105087789A. The public reads were quality trimmed at Q25 with fastp and then assembled into clones with MiXCR by TCRdb, keeping productive beta chains. For every CDR3 protein sequence, its rows merge into one entry that carries the most common genes and DNA. This sample comprises about 13,000 distinct CDR3 sequences, 43% of them detected only once. The ten largest clones capture approximately 40% of the sample. Here the sequenced sample was PBMCs, taken before or after stereotactic body radiation therapy (not recorded which). The receptors originated from a donor over 45 with non-small cell lung cancer.

The chain recombines TRBV11-2 with TRBJ1-2; no reliable D call. Trimming cost V 7 bases and J 7 bases, with 19 bases left between them. The CDR3 spans 14 residues. Looked up from germline, CDR1 is SGHAT and CDR2 is FQNNGV. The CDR3 loop reads CASIREGTSCGYTF. The CDR3 nucleotides read TGTGCCAGCATCCGCGAGGGTACCTCGTGTGGCTACACCTTC.

This clonotype has at least ten counts. The V call is TRBV4-1, the J call TRBJ1-2; D ambiguous. Germline V lookup: CDR1 MGHRA, CDR2 YSYEKL. The V gene lost 1 base and the J gene lost 8 bases, with 17 bases spanning the gap. The length of the CDR3 is 15 residues. The DNA for the CDR3 is TGCGCCAGCAGCCAAGTACAATACGGAATGAAGGGCTACACCTTC. Protein: CASSQVQYGMKGYTF.

Worth noting for this clonotype: Since a far larger clone is one base different, this is likely a read error. V is TRBV6-9 and J is TRBJ1-4; 7 bases match TRBD1. The CDR3 consists of 15 residues. Germline CDR1 and CDR2: MNHGY and SVAAGI. CDR3 sequence: CASGYGDSHNEKLFF. The CDR3 nucleotides read TGTGCCAGCGGTTATGGGGACAGTCATAATGAAAAACTGTTTTTT.

This clonotype was observed at least ten times. This chain connects TRBV4-3 to TRBJ2-7; tentatively, D is TRBD1 (5 bases). The germline V gene encodes CDR1 LGHNA and CDR2 YSLEER. The CDR3 is 15 residues long. V was trimmed by 1 base and J by 5 bases, leaving 15 bases between them. CDR3 region: CASSQGGSARDEQYF. The CDR3 DNA sequence: TGCGCCAGCAGCCAAGGCGGTTCAGCCAGGGACGAGCAGTACTTC.

This clonotype has only one observation. One junction end disagrees with the germline gene, perhaps due to a read error. The CDR3 DNA reads TGTGCCAGCATGGGGAGACAGGGGGGACTAGCGGCGGGGAACACCGGTGAGCTGTTTTTT. This sequence encodes CASMGRQGGLAAGNTGELFF. The chain carries TRBV6-1 and TRBJ2-2; 11 bases align to TRBD2. Germline V gene data show CDR1 as MNHNS and CDR2 as SASEGT. This CDR3 contains 20 residues.

The gene calls are TRBV19 and TRBJ2-7, with D hard to call. This CDR3 has 14 residues. The ends were cut back, 4 bases at V and 0 bases at J, with 10 bases in the middle. The V gene's germline CDR1 is LNHDA and CDR2 SQIVND (reference sequence). CDR3 bases: TGTGCCAGTAGTAGGAAGGCGAGCTCCTACGAGCAGTACTTC. This translates into CASSRKASSYEQYF.

The chain is built from TRBV5-8 and TRBJ1-5, with TRBD1 identical over 9 bases. CDR3 length: 15 residues. V shed 4 bases, J shed 7 bases, and the junction held 9 bases outside the gene matches. From germline, CDR1 is SGHTS and CDR2 YDEGEE. CDR3: CASSRKGTGWQPQHF. CDR3 DNA: TGTGCCAGCAGCCGAAAGGGGACAGGGTGGCAGCCCCAGCATTTT.

This clonotype was picked up many times. The J gene is TRBJ1-6, the V gene TRBV28; TRBD1 matches at 7 bases. Germline V gives CDR1 MDHEN, CDR2 SYDVKM. CDR3 length equals 18 residues. V dropped 8 bases and J dropped 6; count of bases not matched to a gene: 19. In DNA, the CDR3 is TGTGCCAGCTCTATCCGTCGGGACAGTTCACTTCTTAATTCACCCCTCCACTTT. It yields the protein CASSIRRDSSLLNSPLHF.

This clonotype was found a few times. This sequence may be a read error, since a much larger clone differs from it by one base. V is TRBV6-5 and J is TRBJ2-1; TRBD2 is a possible D gene (5 bases). The CDR3 is 15 amino acids. Germline CDR1 and CDR2: MNHEY and SVGAGI. V lost 0 bases and J lost 7, with 13 bases in between. CDR3 nucleotides: TGTGCCAGCAGTTACTCCCACGGGGTCCCGAATGAGCAGTTCTTC. It encodes CASSYSHGVPNEQFF.

V usage is TRBV6-2 or TRBV6-3 and J usage is TRBJ2-7, with 8 bases aligning to TRBD1. This CDR3 is 13 amino acids long. V trimming: 7 bases; J trimming: 5 bases; junction bases outside the gene matches: 7. Germline V gene lookup returns CDR1 MNHEY and CDR2 SVGEGT. CDR3 in DNA: TGTGCCAGCAATACGGGACAGGCCGACGAGCAGTACTTC. It encodes CASNTGQADEQYF.

Comment on this clonotype: A single base is all that separates this from a far larger clone, so a read error is likely. The chain is built from TRBV28 and TRBJ2-7, with D possibly called TRBD1 or TRBD2 (5 bases each). V was shortened by 3 bases and J by 3 bases, with 15 bases between the two germline ends. Germline V gene lookup returns CDR1 MDHEN and CDR2 SYDVKM. The CDR3 spans 15 residues. CDR3 sequence: CASSLSGQGVYEQYF. The CDR3 bases are TGTGCCAGCAGTTTGAGCGGTCAGGGCGTCTACGAGCAGTACTTC.

About this clonotype: This sequence is one base from a far larger clone and is likely a read error. The V call is TRBV7-3, the J call TRBJ2-7, with TRBD2 matching over 8 bases. Germline V lookup: CDR1 SGHTA, CDR2 FQGTGA. The CDR3 length is 14 residues. The CDR3 protein is CDSSLAAAGDEQYF. The CDR3 DNA reads TGTGACAGCAGCTTAGCGGCAGCGGGAGACGAGCAGTACTTC. The full variable domain, with the rest looked up from reference TRBV7-3 and TRBJ2-7, is GAGVSQTPSNKVTEKGKYVELRCDPISGHTALYWYRQSLGQGPEFLIYFQGTGAADDSGLPNDRFFAVRPEGSVSTLKIQRTERGDSAVYLCDSSLAAAGDEQYFGPGTRLTVT.

The V and J genes are TRBV3-1 and TRBJ2-5; 9 bases agree with TRBD2. The CDR3 is 17 residues long. V was clipped by 1 base and J by 7 bases; unmatched bases: 13. Germline CDR1 is LGHDT and CDR2 is YNNKEL (reference sequence). The CDR3 here is CASSQALYAGGPGTQYF. The CDR3 DNA is TGTGCCAGCAGCCAAGCTTTGTACGCGGGAGGGCCGGGGACCCAGTACTTC.

The sample holds many counts of this clonotype. The CDR3 loop reads CASSVTGVVNEQFF. CDR3 DNA: TGTGCCAGTAGTGTTACAGGGGTGGTCAATGAGCAGTTCTTC. The V gene is TRBV19, the J gene TRBJ2-1, with TRBD1 matching over 7 bases. Per the germline V gene, CDR1 is LNHDA and CDR2 is SQIVND (reference sequence). The ends lost 5 bases at V and 6 bases at J; junction bases unmatched: 7. The CDR3 is 14 residues long. The full variable domain, with the rest looked up from reference TRBV19 and TRBJ2-1, is DGGITQSPKYLFRKEGQNVTLSCEQNLNHDAMYWYRQDPGQGLRLIYYSQIVNDFQKGDIAEGYSVSREKKESFPLTVTSAQKNPTAFYLCASSVTGVVNEQFFGPGTRLTVL.

The CDR3 DNA reads TGTGCCAGCAGTTTTGTTCAGGGGGGCGTGGACGAGCAGTACTTC. This codes for CASSFVQGGVDEQYF. The V call is TRBV12-3 or TRBV12-4, the J call TRBJ2-7; D perhaps matches TRBD1 (7 bases). The CDR3 consists of 15 residues. V was clipped by 3 bases and J by 5 bases, with 17 bases between them.

The chain is built from TRBV20-1 and TRBJ1-2; D unresolved. Trimming removed 1 base at V and 4 bases at J, with 19 bases between. This CDR3 has 16 amino acids. Germline V lookup: CDR1 DFQATT, CDR2 SNEGSKA (reference sequence). The CDR3 nucleotides are TGCAGTGCTAGAGCCAACAGTGTGGACTTCATCTATGGCTACACCTTC. It encodes CSARANSVDFIYGYTF.

The rearrangement links TRBV28 to TRBJ2-2; no clear D gene. With 1 base removed from V and 1 base from J, the gap between germline ends came to 10 bases. This CDR3 comprises 16 residues. In germline, CDR1 is MDHEN, CDR2 SYDVKM. CDR3 coding DNA: TGTGCCAGCAGTTTATTCTTTAGTATGAACACCGGGGAGCTGTTTTTT. Translating it yields CASSLFFSMNTGELFF.

Concerning this clonotype: A far larger clone is off by one base, so a read error is likely. The chain employs TRBV6-1 and TRBJ2-5, with D possibly TRBD2 on 6 matching bases. The J call may be mistaken, given a closer DNA end match to TRBJ2-1. This CDR3 is built from 14 residues. CDR1 and CDR2 from the germline V gene are MNHNS and SASEGT. The CDR3 DNA reads TGTGCCAGCAGTGGGACCGGGACTCTGAGATGTCAGTTCTTC. The encoded protein is CASSGTGTLRCQFF.

The rearrangement joins TRBV11-3 to TRBJ2-6; TRBD1 is a possible D gene (5 bases). The CDR3 runs to 15 residues. The V gene's germline CDR1 is SGHNT and CDR2 YENEEA. The ends were cut back, 5 bases at V and 19 bases at J, with 27 bases in the middle. CDR3 region: CASSPDSTGANVPTF. The CDR3 nucleotides read TGTGCCAGCAGCCCCGACAGCACTGGGGCCAACGTCCCTACTTTC.

This CDR3 is CASSLGDFSGELFF. For the CDR3, the DNA is TGTGCCAGCAGCCTCGGGGATTTTTCCGGGGAGCTGTTTTTT. This chain joins TRBV7-9 and TRBJ2-2, with D possibly TRBD2 on 5 matching bases. V lost 5 bases and J lost 6, with 13 bases in between. Germline V gene sequence: CDR1 SEHNR, CDR2 FQNEAQ (reference sequence). This CDR3 spans 14 amino acids.

At least ten counts were recorded for this clonotype. J is TRBJ2-3 and V is TRBV5-1; D is unresolved. Trimming removed 4 bases at V and 2 bases at J, with 8 bases between. CDR1 and CDR2 from the germline V gene are SGHRS and YFSETQ. The CDR3 sequence is 13 residues long. CDR3 coding DNA: TGCGCCAGCAGCCAGTCTACCACAGATACGCAGTATTTT. Amino acids: CASSQSTTDTQYF.

This clonotype was counted ten times or more. The chain combines TRBV14 with TRBJ1-6, with D unresolved. Trimming pared 4 bases from V and 9 bases from J, leaving 10 bases between. Germline values: CDR1 SGHDN, CDR2 FVKESK. The CDR3 is 13 residues long. CDR3 region: CASSLQRGSPLHF. CDR3 DNA: TGTGCCAGCAGCCTCCAGCGGGGTTCACCCCTCCACTTT.

The rearrangement links TRBV20-1 to TRBJ2-1; 8 bases map to TRBD1. Germline V lookup: CDR1 DFQATT, CDR2 SNEGSKA (reference sequence). V lost 5 bases to trimming and J lost 3 bases; unmatched junction nucleotides: 6. The CDR3 is 14 residues long. This CDR3 is CSAQDRELYNEQFF. In nucleotides, the CDR3 is TGCAGTGCTCAGGACAGGGAACTCTACAATGAGCAGTTCTTC.

This clonotype showed up many times. The chain links TRBV30 to TRBJ2-5; D call uncertain. Germline lookup yields CDR1 GTSNPN and CDR2 SVGIG (reference sequence). V was clipped by 2 bases and J by 5 bases, with 15 bases between them. CDR3 length equals 14 residues. The CDR3 loop reads CAWSRTVTGETQYF. The CDR3 DNA follows: TGTGCCTGGAGTCGGACCGTGACTGGGGAGACCCAGTACTTC.